This TCR beta chain appears in the sequencing data of a study of blood T cell repertoires in COVID-19. Study in general: The samples span acute and convalescent COVID-19 from the United States, Italy and Spain. PBMCs, B-cell-depleted T cells, or T cells provided the cDNA or gDNA that made up the material.

The CDR3 has 14 amino acids. Trimming cost V 6 bases and J 4 bases, with 13 bases left between them. Germline CDR1 and CDR2: MDHEN and SYDVKM. Original analysis: The authors estimated nucleated cell counts from reference gene primer amplification. The repertoire was sequenced with immunoSEQ multiplex PCR; TCRdb's copy has only in-frame clones and lacks some. For V, J and clone size, that table is used; D and trimming come from the DNA. This table holds fewer than 30,000 clones, over 75% found once. This chain links TRBV28 with TRBJ2-1; tentative D call: TRBD2 (6 bases). The receptor was derived from a middle-aged man with active COVID-19. What was sequenced was peripheral blood. This CDR3 reads CASREGGSYNEQFF. CDR3 DNA sequence: TGTGCCAGCAGGGAGGGTGGGTCGTACAATGAGCAGTTCTTC.